The rows below give T cell receptor beta chains drawn from one sample of a study of control samples from healthy donors and cancer patients. Clones were read by immunoSEQ multiplex PCR, and TCRdb kept only the in-frame ones, dropping some. Of tens of thousands of clones listed, approximately 89% are singletons. The sample comprised blood. The receptors stem from a man in his fifties in good health. Both conserved end residues are part of each CDR3. Each record gives: clone size, D gene, V gene, J gene, CDR3 protein, CDR3 DNA. D genes are given only for firm matches. Some rows mark clone size as missing; the rest say once, few, many or name a class of expanded clone.

NA,NA,TRBV5-5,TRBJ2-2,CASRSSGARTGELFF,TGTGCCAGCAGGTCGTCGGGGGCGCGAACCGGGGAGCTGTTTTTT
NA,NA,TRBV7-6,TRBJ2-5,CASGDGETQYF,TGTGCCAGCGGGGACGGAGAGACCCAGTACTTC
NA,TRBD2,TRBV7-8,TRBJ2-2,CASRSLAGGMNTGELFF,TGTGCCAGCAGGAGTCTAGCGGGGGGGATGAACACCGGGGAGCTGTTTTTT
NA,NA,TRBV5-8,TRBJ2-7,CASSFSRAAYEQYF,TGTGCCAGCAGCTTTTCCAGGGCAGCCTACGAGCAGTACTTC
NA,NA,TRBV11-2,TRBJ2-7,CASSLIPGRSSYEQYF,TGTGCCAGCAGCTTAATTCCCGGACGTAGCTCCTACGAGCAGTACTTC
NA,NA,TRBV5-1,TRBJ2-1,CASSSLITGSSYNEQFF,TGCGCCAGCAGCTCCCTCATAACAGGGAGCTCCTACAATGAGCAGTTCTTC
NA,NA,TRBV18,TRBJ1-1,CASSPLQDTEAFF,TGTGCCAGCTCACCACTGCAGGACACTGAAGCTTTCTTT
NA,NA,TRBV6-4,TRBJ2-1,CASSDSGGSGEQFF,TGTGCCAGCAGTGACTCTGGGGGGTCAGGTGAGCAGTTCTTC
NA,NA,TRBV6-1,TRBJ2-2,CASSDQGPGELFF,TGTGCCAGCAGTGATCAGGGGCCCGGGGAGCTGTTTTTT
NA,NA,TRBV10-2,TRBJ1-1,CASRGLLGMNTEAFF,TGCGCCAGCAGGGGTCTGCTGGGGATGAACACTGAAGCTTTCTTT
NA,NA,TRBV7-3,TRBJ2-3,CASSLSGTQYF,TGTGCCAGCAGCTTAAGCGGTACGCAGTATTTT
once,TRBD2,TRBV19,TRBJ2-1,CASSRAGGRYNEQFF,TGTGCCAGTAGCAGAGCGGGGGGGCGATACAATGAGCAGTTCTTC
NA,NA,TRBV11-2,TRBJ1-1,CASSLDGNTEAFF,TGTGCCAGCAGCTTAGACGGGAACACTGAAGCTTTCTTT
NA,TRBD2,TRBV4-2,TRBJ2-3,CASSQDGPGGSTDTQYF,TGTGCCAGCAGCCAAGATGGGCCGGGGGGGAGCACAGATACGCAGTATTTT
NA,NA,TRBV12-3/TRBV12-4,TRBJ1-2,CASRGGLLGYTF,TGTGCCAGCAGAGGAGGACTGCTAGGCTACACCTTC
NA,NA,TRBV7-9,TRBJ1-2,CASSLGGRNLFYGYTF,TGTGCCAGCAGCTTAGGGGGACGGAACCTTTTTTATGGCTACACCTTC
NA,NA,TRBV10-1,TRBJ2-2,CASSELRNTGELFF,TGCGCCAGCAGTGAGCTACGGAACACCGGGGAGCTGTTTTTT
once,NA,TRBV11-2,TRBJ1-6,CASRKNVGTLYNSPLHF,TGTGCCAGCAGAAAGAACGTCGGCACACTCTATAATTCACCCCTCCACTTT
NA,TRBD1,TRBV19,TRBJ2-3,CASTLESGQGADTQYF,TGTGCCAGTACTCTCGAGTCGGGGCAGGGGGCTGATACGCAGTATTTT
NA,NA,TRBV27,TRBJ2-5,CASSLIRLSGSRQETQYF,TGTGCCAGCAGTTTAATCCGGTTGTCCGGCAGTCGGCAAGAGACCCAGTACTTC
NA,NA,TRBV24-1,TRBJ2-5,CATSVAVPGTQYF,TGTGCCACCAGTGTTGCAGTGCCTGGGACCCAGTACTTC
NA,TRBD1,TRBV19,TRBJ2-7,CASSIAGQVYEQYF,TGTGCCAGTAGTATAGCGGGACAGGTCTACGAGCAGTACTTC
NA,TRBD1,TRBV5-6,TRBJ1-2,CASSSKDRVGGYTF,TGTGCCAGCAGCTCGAAAGACAGGGTGGGTGGCTACACCTTC
NA,NA,TRBV2,TRBJ2-7,CASSFSGTVSEQYF,TGTGCCAGCAGCTTTTCCGGGACTGTGTCCGAGCAGTACTTC
NA,NA,TRBV30,TRBJ1-1,CAWSVPSGYTEAFF,TGTGCCTGGAGTGTTCCGTCGGGATACACTGAAGCTTTCTTT
NA,TRBD1,TRBV7-8,TRBJ1-2,CASSARTGPNYGYTF,TGTGCCAGCAGCGCCCGGACAGGGCCGAACTATGGCTACACCTTC
NA,NA,TRBV14,TRBJ2-6,CASSQGAGANVLTF,TGTGCCAGCAGCCAAGGAGCTGGGGCCAACGTCCTGACTTTC
NA,NA,TRBV11-2,TRBJ2-5,CASSLQETQYF,TGTGCCAGCAGCTTACAAGAGACCCAGTACTTC
once,NA,TRBV1,TRBJ2-7,CTSSQGRAGGPYEQYF,TGCACCAGCAGCCAAGGGAGAGCGGGGGGCCCCTACGAGCAGTACTTC
once,TRBD1,TRBV29-1,TRBJ1-1,CSTLGQGGTEAFF,TGCAGCACCCTAGGACAGGGCGGCACTGAAGCTTTCTTT
NA,NA,TRBV7-2,TRBJ2-7,CASSLELGPGEQYF,TGTGCCAGCAGCTTAGAACTGGGACCTGGCGAGCAGTACTTC
NA,NA,TRBV5-6,TRBJ2-6,CASSLRLSGANVLTF,TGTGCCAGCAGCTTGCGGCTCTCTGGGGCCAACGTCCTGACTTTC
NA,NA,TRBV5-1,TRBJ1-3,CASSDGLAGGFGNTIYF,TGCGCCAGCAGCGACGGGCTGGCCGGGGGATTTGGAAACACCATATATTTT
NA,NA,TRBV24-1,TRBJ2-3,CATSDSRTQRTDTQYF,TGTGCCACCAGTGATTCCCGGACTCAACGCACAGATACGCAGTATTTT
NA,NA,TRBV7-6,TRBJ1-5,CASSPRGTQPQHF,TGTGCCAGCAGCCCGAGGGGTACTCAGCCCCAGCATTTT
NA,NA,TRBV3-1/TRBV3-2,TRBJ1-5,CASSQGWGGTQPQHF,TGTGCCAGCAGCCAAGGATGGGGGGGAACTCAGCCCCAGCATTTT
NA,TRBD2,TRBV4-1,TRBJ2-2,CASSRFPVAGDTGELFF,TGCGCCAGCAGCCGCTTTCCCGTTGCGGGGGACACCGGGGAGCTGTTTTTT
NA,NA,TRBV13,TRBJ2-7,CASSRRDSYEQYF,TGTGCCAGCAGCCGGAGGGACAGCTACGAGCAGTACTTC
NA,NA,TRBV13,TRBJ2-3,CASSPRGTGFETQYF,TGTGCCAGCAGCCCCAGGGGCACGGGATTTGAAACGCAGTATTTT
NA,TRBD2,TRBV7-9,TRBJ2-1,CASSLKGTSANEQFF,TGTGCCAGCAGCCTTAAAGGGACTAGCGCTAATGAGCAGTTCTTC
NA,NA,TRBV11-2,TRBJ1-2,CASSLDAATSGYTF,TGTGCCAGCAGCTTAGACGCGGCCACTAGCGGCTACACCTTC
NA,TRBD2,TRBV7-2,TRBJ2-3,CASSRDSGGTYTDTQYF,TGTGCCAGCAGCCGGGATAGCGGGGGGACCTACACAGATACGCAGTATTTT
NA,TRBD2,TRBV2,TRBJ2-1,CASSSSGGGSYNEQFF,TGTGCCAGCAGTTCGAGCGGGGGCGGCTCCTACAATGAGCAGTTCTTC
once,NA,TRBV29-1,TRBJ2-7,CSVEVPQTYEQYF,TGCAGCGTTGAAGTGCCACAGACCTACGAGCAGTACTTC
NA,TRBD2,TRBV7-8,TRBJ2-7,CASSPRGGLSYEQYF,TGTGCCAGCAGCCCGCGGGGGGGCCTGTCCTACGAGCAGTACTTC
NA,TRBD2,TRBV4-1,TRBJ2-3,CASSQDAASGGLTDTQYF,TGCGCCAGCAGCCAAGATGCGGCTAGCGGGGGCCTCACAGATACGCAGTATTTT
NA,TRBD2,TRBV6-5,TRBJ2-2,CASTIGGVYGELFF,TGTGCCAGCACTATCGGGGGGGTTTACGGGGAGCTGTTTTTT
NA,NA,TRBV6-5,TRBJ1-1,CASSLRPYTEAFF,TGTGCCAGCAGTCTCAGGCCTTACACTGAAGCTTTCTTT
NA,TRBD1,TRBV30,TRBJ1-5,CAWTGQGNQPQHF,TGTGCCTGGACGGGACAGGGAAATCAGCCCCAGCATTTT
NA,NA,TRBV30,TRBJ2-6,CAWRIPGANVLTF,TGTGCCTGGAGAATTCCCGGGGCCAACGTCCTGACTTTC
NA,TRBD1,TRBV2,TRBJ2-5,CASSEYRGKETQYF,TGTGCCAGCAGTGAATACAGGGGGAAAGAGACCCAGTACTTC
few,TRBD1,TRBV27,TRBJ2-6,CASSLTGISGANVLTF,TGTGCCAGCAGCTTGACAGGGATCTCTGGGGCCAACGTCCTGACTTTC
NA,TRBD1,TRBV30,TRBJ2-2,CACPPGQGSTGELFF,TGTGCCTGTCCTCCGGGACAGGGGAGCACCGGGGAGCTGTTTTTT